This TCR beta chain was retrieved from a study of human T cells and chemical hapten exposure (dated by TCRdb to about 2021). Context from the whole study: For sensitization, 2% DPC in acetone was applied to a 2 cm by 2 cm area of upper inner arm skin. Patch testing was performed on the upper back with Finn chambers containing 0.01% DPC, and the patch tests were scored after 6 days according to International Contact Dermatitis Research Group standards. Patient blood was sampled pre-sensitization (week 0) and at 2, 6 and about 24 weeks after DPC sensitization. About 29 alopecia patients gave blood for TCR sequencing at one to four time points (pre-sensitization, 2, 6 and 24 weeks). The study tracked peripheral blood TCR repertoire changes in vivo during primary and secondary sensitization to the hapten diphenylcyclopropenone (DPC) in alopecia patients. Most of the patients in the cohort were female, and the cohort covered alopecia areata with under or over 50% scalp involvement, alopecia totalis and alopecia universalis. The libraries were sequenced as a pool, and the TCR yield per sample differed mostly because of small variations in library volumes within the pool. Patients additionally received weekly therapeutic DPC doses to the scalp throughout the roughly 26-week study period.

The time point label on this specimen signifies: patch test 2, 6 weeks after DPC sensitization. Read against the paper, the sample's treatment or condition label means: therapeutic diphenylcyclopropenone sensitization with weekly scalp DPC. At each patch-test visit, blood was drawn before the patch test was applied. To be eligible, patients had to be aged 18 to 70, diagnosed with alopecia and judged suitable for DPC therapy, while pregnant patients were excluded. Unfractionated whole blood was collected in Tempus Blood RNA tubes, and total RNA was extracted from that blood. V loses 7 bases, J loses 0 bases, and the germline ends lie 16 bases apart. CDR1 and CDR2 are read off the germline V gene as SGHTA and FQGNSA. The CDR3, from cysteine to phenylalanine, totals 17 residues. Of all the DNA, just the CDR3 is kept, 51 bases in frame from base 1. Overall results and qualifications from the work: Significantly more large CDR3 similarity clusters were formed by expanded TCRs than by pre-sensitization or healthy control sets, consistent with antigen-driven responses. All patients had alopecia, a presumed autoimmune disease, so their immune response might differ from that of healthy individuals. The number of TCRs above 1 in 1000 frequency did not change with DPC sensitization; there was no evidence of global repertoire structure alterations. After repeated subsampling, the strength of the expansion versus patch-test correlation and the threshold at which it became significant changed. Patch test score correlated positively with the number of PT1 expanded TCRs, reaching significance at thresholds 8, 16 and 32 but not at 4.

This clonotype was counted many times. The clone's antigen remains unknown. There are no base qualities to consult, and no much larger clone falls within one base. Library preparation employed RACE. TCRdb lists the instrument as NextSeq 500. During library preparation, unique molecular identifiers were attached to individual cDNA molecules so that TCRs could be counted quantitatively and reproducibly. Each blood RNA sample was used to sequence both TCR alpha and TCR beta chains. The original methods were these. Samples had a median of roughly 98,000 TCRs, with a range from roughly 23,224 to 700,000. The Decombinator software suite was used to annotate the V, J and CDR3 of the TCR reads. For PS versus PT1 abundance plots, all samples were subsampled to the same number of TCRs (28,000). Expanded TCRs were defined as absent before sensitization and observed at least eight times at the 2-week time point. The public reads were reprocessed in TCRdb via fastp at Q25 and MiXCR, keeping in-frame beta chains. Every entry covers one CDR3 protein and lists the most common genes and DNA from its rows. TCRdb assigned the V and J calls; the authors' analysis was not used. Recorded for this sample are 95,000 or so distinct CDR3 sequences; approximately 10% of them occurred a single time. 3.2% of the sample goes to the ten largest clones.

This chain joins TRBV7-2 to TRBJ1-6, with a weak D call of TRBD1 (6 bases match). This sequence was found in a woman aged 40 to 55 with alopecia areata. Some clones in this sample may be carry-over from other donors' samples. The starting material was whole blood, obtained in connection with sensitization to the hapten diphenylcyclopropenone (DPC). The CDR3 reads CASTGGQGSSYNSPLHF. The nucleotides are TGTGCCAGCACCGGAGGGCAGGGGAGCTCCTATAATTCACCCCTCCACTTT.